This T cell receptor (beta chain) is from a study of blood T cell repertoires in COVID-19. Study as a whole: Acute and convalescent COVID-19 specimens originated in the United States, Italy and Spain. The cDNA or gDNA used as material had been derived from T cells, B-cell-depleted T cells, or PBMCs.

This CDR3 contains 15 residues. V was pared by 0 bases and J by 7 bases, with 1 base of the junction left unmatched. Per germline, CDR1 SGHNT and CDR2 YYREEE (reference sequence). Assay: immunoSEQ multiplex PCR; the TCRdb copy retains only in-frame clones and omits some. The sample shows about 500,000 clones, 89% of them seen only once. The rearrangement links TRBV5-4 to TRBJ1-6; 10 bases align to TRBD1. Material: peripheral blood. The source is a man aged 18 to 29 with COVID-19, enrolled during active disease. The CDR3 DNA reads TGTGCCAGCAGCTTGGAGGGACAGGGGAATTCACCCCTCCACTTT. Its translation is CASSLEGQGNSPLHF.